This TCR beta chain was sequenced during a study of cytomegalovirus exposure and HLA in healthy donors (dated 2017 in TCRdb). Broadly, across the study: According to an earlier analysis of a few hundred of the donors, about 190 million T cells yielded 95 million to 140 million unique TCR beta sequences and 276 Gb of sequence data. About 300 gigabases of sequencing data and tens of millions of unique TCR sequences were included in an early release covering several hundred HLA-typed donors. Of the roughly 400 genotyped donors, 75% to 85% were placed in the genetic ancestry cluster associated with self-reported Caucasian donors. The study was designed to test whether signatures of past pathogen exposure could be identified by cataloging public T cell receptors. The study profiled the T cell repertoires of approximately 700 subjects by immunosequencing and related them to cytomegalovirus serostatus. A separate validation cohort of about 110 different subjects was used in addition to the approximately 640-subject first cohort. High-throughput TCR immunosequencing, statistical association of individual TCRs with disease status, and machine learning were combined to predict cytomegalovirus infection status. In a later analysis, previously published TCR beta repertoires from 666 donors were re-analyzed and high-resolution HLA genotyping was added so that TCR occurrence patterns could be studied. In the later analysis, no new phenotypic data were used to find candidate immune exposures; instead, reliance was placed on TCR beta sequences and their occurrence across donors. To decide whether each TCR beta V gene segment behaved as functional or pseudogenic, an earlier analysis of approximately 590 of the donors relied on high-throughput TCR beta sequencing. Donor age, sex, ethnicity and CMV serostatus were compiled alongside the repertoire data. In a later genetic analysis, genome-wide SNP genotypes for about three fifths of the roughly 670 donors were used, and that subset was treated as a discovery cohort. All discovery cohort repertoires had been generated on a single sequencing platform. HLA typing covered class I and class II loci at four-digit resolution. The number of typed donors differed by locus: about 620-640 for A, B, C, DRB1 and DQB1; 522 for DQA1; about 600 for DPA1; and some 450 for DPB1. Four to six DR-DQ haplotypes were handled as single units for association and clustering, since linkage in the cohort was strong. Among 300 to 500 genotyped donors of the cohort, an average of around 240,000 unique TCR beta nucleotide sequences was sequenced per donor, of which about 18% were non-productive.

Libraries were made using the immunoSEQ multiplex PCR assay. For the multiplex PCR, a mixture combining 60 forward primers for TCR Vbeta segments and 13 reverse primers for TCR Jbeta segments was used. The CDR3 region of rearranged TCR beta genes was amplified from genomic DNA by a multiplex PCR assay. The amplified TCR beta libraries were sequenced on the Illumina HiSeq System as 87-base-pair reads. In the original analysis: In a later analysis, tens of millions of unique TCR beta chains were counted across the roughly 610 repertoires, and roughly 10 million of these chains were shared by at least two donors. A nearest-neighbor algorithm error-corrected the raw reads and collapsed the reads into unique sequences, merging closely related sequences to remove PCR and sequencing errors. CDR3 sequences were aligned to IMGT reference sequences to assign V, D and J gene segments. For a sequence to be retained, at least a six-nucleotide match to both a V gene segment and a J gene segment was required. A rearrangement was called productive if the CDR3 had no stop codons and remained in frame with V and J, and every other rearrangement was called non-productive. Following IMGT convention, CDR3 was defined as the stretch from the second conserved V-encoded cysteine to the conserved J-encoded phenylalanine. The earlier analysis of 587 of the donors excluded any sequence lacking an unambiguous match to a single V gene segment. An earlier analysis of a few hundred of the donors called V segments functional above 56.7% productive rearrangements and segregating when the between-donor standard deviation exceeded 5%. A statistical classification framework was developed to diagnose cytomegalovirus status using the catalog of TCR beta chain sequences. V and J gene assignment, in a later analysis, came from comparing TCR nucleotide sequences with IMGT/GENE-DB human TR gene sequences. A later analysis assigned CDR3 sequences and most-parsimonious VDJ recombination scenarios with the TCRdist pipeline. In a later analysis, each TCR beta chain was defined by its CDR3 amino acid sequence together with its V-gene family, and reads without a unique V-gene family were excluded. In a later analysis, 450 to 600 highly shared, low-generation-probability nucleotide sequences were removed to address suspected cross-contamination and a sequencing artifact. For each public chain, a later analysis derived a clonal expansion index from normalized ranks of inferred template counts within each repertoire. In a later analysis, generation probabilities were computed with a VDJ recombination model fitted to out-of-frame rearrangements, and the resulting probabilities were checked against IGoR. In a later analysis, TCR-TCR, TCR-HLA and TCR-CMV co-occurrence was scored with hypergeometric tests, and a repertoire-size bias correction was applied to TCR pairs. False discovery rates were estimated in a later analysis by permuting HLA or CMV assignments 20 times. In a later analysis, co-occurring TCRs were grouped using DBSCAN, with TCRdist sequence similarity added in when clustering inside HLA-allele-positive subsets. Repertoires with fewer than 30,000 or more than 120,000 public chains were left out of co-occurrence clustering, as were five repertoires with anomalous nucleotide sharing. In its TCRdb copy, this immuneACCESS table keeps in-frame sequences only and misses some clones. Where compared with another copy, unresolved V genes explain less than half of these, and the others have no known cause. That table supplies the V and J calls and clone size; D and trimming were determined from the DNA. This sample gives roughly 200,000 clones in total; roughly four fifths of them show up just once. Around 3.6% of the sample is taken by the ten largest.

The CDR3 runs 14 amino acids, cysteine and phenylalanine included. The kept DNA is CDR3 alone, 42 bases in frame from the first base. Trimming takes 5 bases from V and 4 bases from J, and the germline ends sit 14 bases apart. The germline V gene sets CDR1 to MNHEY and CDR2 to SVGAGI. Overall results and qualifications from the work: Immune exposure information for the cohort was limited to CMV serostatus. HLA typing was unavailable for some donors at each locus, so association tests used only the typed subset. Cytomegalovirus status was reported to be diagnosed by the classifier with high specificity and sensitivity in both the original and validation cohorts. In vitro tests confirmed that three of the cytomegalovirus-associated TCR beta chains recognize cytomegalovirus antigens. A later analysis found that most CMV-associated TCR beta chains appeared HLA-restricted, with HLA associations seemingly driven largely by CMV exposure. The study listed over 150 TCR beta chains as associated with cytomegalovirus. In a later genetic analysis, a missense DCLRE1C variant was associated with V-gene and J-gene trimming of TCR beta chains, and the association was replicated in an independent cohort. In a later analysis, HLA-associated TCR beta chains were found to be more clonally expanded and to have lower generation probabilities than equally common non-associated chains. Roughly uniform sequencing depth across donors was assumed in presence/absence analyses, although this assumption may not hold. In a later analysis, 16,951 TCR beta sequences were associated with specific HLA alleles at a false discovery rate of 0.05. Because counts were too low, fewer than 20 rarely observed V segments, including chromosome 9 orphons, were excluded from the earlier analysis of several hundred of the donors. Linkage disequilibrium might explain the correlated functional status among segregating V segments, but an unknown experimental factor could not be excluded. In a later analysis, several top co-occurrence clusters were reported to appear linked to parvovirus B19, influenza, CMV and Epstein-Barr virus. In this cohort, only TCR beta chains were sequenced, and detectable features were limited by the absence of alpha or paired-chain data. When HLA alleles, especially DR and DQ, strongly co-occurred, TCR associations were difficult to assign to individual alleles. A group of highly shared sequence variants was considered likely to be a technical artifact of the sequencing pipeline. Some IMGT-functional V segments, including TRBV6-2 and TRBV6-3, could not be told apart with the 87-base-pair reads, so those segments were excluded. In a later analysis, TCR association rates were found to vary across HLA loci, with the most associated TCRs seen for DRB1 alleles and the fewest for HLA-C alleles. Broadly in line with IMGT annotations, most TCR beta V segments showed up in productive rearrangements about 87% or about 30% of the time in an earlier analysis of 587 of the donors. A further reported finding was that TCR beta sequences accurately predicted the HLA-A and HLA-B alleles for most subjects in the first cohort. The authors suggested that the approach could potentially be generalized to other disease states and immunological phenotypes. Compared with the approximately 710-donor mean, donors in an Asian-associated ancestry cluster had fewer N-insertions in productive TCRs, according to a later genetic analysis. Most TCR sequences were seen in very few donors, while some public TCRs were found in many individuals.

A note on this clone: What antigen it recognizes has not been identified. It has no much larger one-base neighbor in the sample; base qualities were not kept.

The cohort consisted of 670 or so healthy bone marrow donors. Cohort members were all nominally healthy when sampled, although unrecorded immune exposures were likely present. The donor tested CMV seropositive and was one of the 289 seropositive cohort members. Every donor gave a peripheral blood sample, and the peripheral blood mononuclear cells from that sample were used for TCR beta sequencing. The Qiagen DNeasy Blood Extraction Kit was used to extract genomic DNA from the blood cell samples. Material for sequencing was PBMCs. The clonotype was recovered from a man aged 35 to 55 in good health and CMV-seropositive. The sequence is built from TRBV6-5 and TRBJ1-1; TRBD1 is a weak D gene call, 6 bases matching. The CDR3: CASSGTGSGTEAFF. In nucleotide form, the sequence is TGTGCCAGCAGTGGTACAGGGTCCGGCACTGAAGCTTTCTTT.